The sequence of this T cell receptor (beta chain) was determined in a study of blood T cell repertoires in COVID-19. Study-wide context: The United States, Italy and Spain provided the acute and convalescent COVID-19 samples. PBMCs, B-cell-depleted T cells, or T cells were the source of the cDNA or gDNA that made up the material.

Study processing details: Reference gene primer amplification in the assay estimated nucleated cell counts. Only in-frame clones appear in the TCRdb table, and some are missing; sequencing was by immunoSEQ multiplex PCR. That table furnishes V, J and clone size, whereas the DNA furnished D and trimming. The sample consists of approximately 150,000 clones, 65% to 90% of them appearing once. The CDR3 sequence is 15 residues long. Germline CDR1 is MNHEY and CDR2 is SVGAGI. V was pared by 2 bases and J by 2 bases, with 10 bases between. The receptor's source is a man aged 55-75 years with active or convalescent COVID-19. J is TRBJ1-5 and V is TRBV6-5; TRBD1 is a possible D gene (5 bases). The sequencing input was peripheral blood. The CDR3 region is CASSYVGGGNQPQHF. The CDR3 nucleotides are TGTGCCAGCAGTTACGTCGGGGGGGGCAATCAGCCCCAGCATTTT.